These T cell receptor beta chains were read from a single sample in a study of regulatory T cells in long-lasting Graves disease. MiXCR, applied by TCRdb to the multiplex PCR reads, yields one record per CDR3 protein. The data contain 200,000 to 250,000 distinct CDR3 sequences, around 21% of them seen just once; the ten biggest clones take up roughly 14%. The specimen was peripheral blood mononuclear cells (PBMCs), collected at new diagnosis, from a patient treated with antithyroid drugs. These receptor sequences come from a female donor with Graves disease. CDR3s include the opening cysteine and the closing phenylalanine or tryptophan. The D gene is left open where the match is weak. Clone size is not always given. Where it is, it says once, few, many or a class for expanded clones.

many,TRBD1,TRBJ2-7,TRBV6-2/TRBV6-3,TGTGCCAGCAGCCTTGGGACAGACTACGAGCAGTACTTC,CASSLGTDYEQYF
.,.,TRBJ1-1,TRBV20-1,TGCAGTGCTAGAGATTCGAACACTGAAGCTTTCTTT,CSARDSNTEAFF
many,TRBD2,TRBJ2-7,TRBV20-1,TGCAGTGCTAGAGATCCTAGCGGGAGTCCCTACGAGCAGTACTTC,CSARDPSGSPYEQYF
many,.,TRBJ1-5,TRBV28,TGTGCCAGCAGTTTGCCCACAGGGCGTAATCAGCCCCAGCATTTT,CASSLPTGRNQPQHF
.,TRBD1,TRBJ1-4,TRBV12-3/TRBV12-4,TGTGCCAGCAGGGGGGACAGGGAAGGAGGGGAAGTGGCAAAACTGTTTTTT,CASRGDREGGEVAKLFF
few,TRBD1,TRBJ1-2,TRBV19,TGTGCCAGTAGTGACAGGGACACTGGCTACACCTTC,CASSDRDTGYTF
.,.,TRBJ2-5,TRBV24-1,TGTGCCACCAGTGGCAGCCTAGCGAGCCCCGAGACCCGGTACTTC,CATSGSLASPETRYF
many,.,TRBJ1-2,TRBV4-3,TGCGCCAGCAGCCAAGATTTGGCAGGAAGAACTAACTATGGCTACACCTTC,CASSQDLAGRTNYGYTF
many,TRBD1,TRBJ2-1,TRBV12-3/TRBV12-4,TGTGCCAGCAACGGACAGGGTTCCTACAATGAGCAGTTCTTC,CASNGQGSYNEQFF
many,TRBD1,TRBJ1-2,TRBV6-1,TGTGCCAGCAACCCGGGACAGGTGTACTATGGCTACACCTTC,CASNPGQVYYGYTF
many,TRBD2,TRBJ2-3,TRBV27,TGTGCCAGCAGTTCCGGGGGGGTATGGACAGATACGCAGTATTTT,CASSSGGVWTDTQYF
.,TRBD2,TRBJ2-3,TRBV10-3,TGTGCCATCAATCCGGGGGGGGTGTCGGGCACAGATACGCAGTATTTT,CAINPGGVSGTDTQYF
.,TRBD2,TRBJ2-1,TRBV20-1,TGCAGTACCCGCCCCGAGCGGGGACGGAGCAGTTACAATGAGCAGTTCTTC,CSTRPERGRSSYNEQFF
many,.,TRBJ2-1,TRBV2,TGTGCCAGCACCGAAGGTATACTAGGGGGAGTTGAGCAGTTCTTC,CASTEGILGGVEQFF
many,TRBD2,TRBJ2-3,TRBV20-1,TGCAGTGCGCTCCCACTAGCGGGATTTATGTCAGATACGCAGTATTTT,CSALPLAGFMSDTQYF
many,.,TRBJ2-1,TRBV5-1,TGCGCCAGCAGCTTGGCAGTGAGCTCCTACAATGAGCAGTTCTTC,CASSLAVSSYNEQFF
many,.,TRBJ2-5,TRBV5-1,TGCGCCAGCAGCTTGGAGGCAGCGCTTAGGACCCAGTACTTC,CASSLEAALRTQYF
many,TRBD1,TRBJ2-1,TRBV5-1,TGCGCCAGCTATTCAGGGGGCGCCCTCAATGAGCAGTTCTTC,CASYSGGALNEQFF
.,TRBD1,TRBJ1-1,TRBV6-1,TGTGCCAGTAGAGGGACAGGCCTGAACACTGAAGCTTTCTTT,CASRGTGLNTEAFF
many,TRBD2,TRBJ2-3,TRBV3-1,TGTGCCAGCAGCCAGTACGGGGTTTCGCCTAGCGGGAGAGGCACAGATACGCAGTATTTT,CASSQYGVSPSGRGTDTQYF
many,TRBD2,TRBJ2-1,TRBV6-1,TGTGCCAGCCCTAGCGGGAGGTACAATGAGCAGTTCTTC,CASPSGRYNEQFF
.,.,TRBJ2-5,TRBV28,TGTGCCAGCAGTTTAGAGGGCCCGGGGGAGACCCAGTACTTC,CASSLEGPGETQYF
many,.,TRBJ1-1,TRBV15,TGTGCCACCAGCAGAGATAGGGGCGGCACTGAAGCTTTCTTT,CATSRDRGGTEAFF
.,.,TRBJ2-3,TRBV7-2,TGTGCCAGCAGCTTAATGGGGCATGATACGCAGTATTTT,CASSLMGHDTQYF
.,.,TRBJ2-7,TRBV9,TGTGCCAGCAGCGTAGGGGGAGGTGGCGAGCAGTACTTC,CASSVGGGGEQYF
many,.,TRBJ2-7,TRBV6-1,TGTGCCAGCACCCCTATTAAGGGGGTCTACGAGCAGTACTTC,CASTPIKGVYEQYF
many,.,TRBJ2-3,TRBV29-1,TGCAGCGTTGAGCGCGGACCCACAGATACGCAGTATTTT,CSVERGPTDTQYF
many,.,TRBJ2-3,TRBV11-2,TGTGCCAGCAGCTTCCTAGACAGTAGCACAGATACGCAGTATTTT,CASSFLDSSTDTQYF
many,TRBD1,TRBJ1-2,TRBV28,TGTGCCAGCAGCACAGGGGGCGGCGACTATGGCTACACCTTC,CASSTGGGDYGYTF
few,.,TRBJ2-7,TRBV11-2,TGTGCCAGCAGCTGGAACAGGGGAGGCGAGCAGTACTTC,CASSWNRGGEQYF
few,TRBD2,TRBJ2-5,TRBV9,TGTGCCAGCAGCGCCGCGGGGGACCAACAAGAGACCCAGTACTTC,CASSAAGDQQETQYF
many,.,TRBJ2-7,TRBV2,TGTGCCAGCAGTGAGACGGGGGCCTTATACGAGCAGTACTTC,CASSETGALYEQYF
many,.,TRBJ2-1,TRBV5-6,TGTGCCAGCAGCTTTTACGGGAACAATGAGCAGTTCTTC,CASSFYGNNEQFF
many,.,TRBJ2-7,TRBV28,TGTGCCAGCAGTTTCCCCATCAGTTCCCCCTACGAGCAGTACTTC,CASSFPISSPYEQYF
many,.,TRBJ1-1,TRBV5-1,TGTGCCAGCAGCTTGGGTAGAGCGAACACTGAAGCTTTCTTT,CASSLGRANTEAFF
.,.,TRBJ2-3,TRBV7-2,TGTGCCAGCAGCTTATCGCGCTATTGGGGCACAGATACGCAGTATTTT,CASSLSRYWGTDTQYF